This TCR beta chain was found in a study of T cell responses to AZD1222 COVID-19 vaccine. Points from the study as a whole: Unmutated variant regions are reportedly targeted by nearly half of spike-specific TCRs. Recipients of AZD1222 seropositive at baseline numbered only five or six.

Germline V gene lookup returns CDR1 KGHSY and CDR2 FQNENV. This CDR3 comprises 17 residues. Trimming stripped 0 bases from V and 0 bases from J, with 12 bases between. Libraries were prepared by immunoSEQ multiplex PCR; TCRdb keeps only in-frame clonotypes and omits some of them. The sample shows about 86,000 clones, around 90% of them seen only once. For this clone: Its specificity is not known.

This chain joins TRBV16 and TRBJ1-3, with D uncertain. The material was peripheral blood, obtained on day 0 of AZD1222 vaccination. The receptor was derived from an adult in good health. CDR3 sequence: CASSQSRERVSGNTIYF. The CDR3 DNA reads TGTGCCAGCAGCCAATCGAGGGAGAGGGTCTCTGGAAACACCATATATTTT.